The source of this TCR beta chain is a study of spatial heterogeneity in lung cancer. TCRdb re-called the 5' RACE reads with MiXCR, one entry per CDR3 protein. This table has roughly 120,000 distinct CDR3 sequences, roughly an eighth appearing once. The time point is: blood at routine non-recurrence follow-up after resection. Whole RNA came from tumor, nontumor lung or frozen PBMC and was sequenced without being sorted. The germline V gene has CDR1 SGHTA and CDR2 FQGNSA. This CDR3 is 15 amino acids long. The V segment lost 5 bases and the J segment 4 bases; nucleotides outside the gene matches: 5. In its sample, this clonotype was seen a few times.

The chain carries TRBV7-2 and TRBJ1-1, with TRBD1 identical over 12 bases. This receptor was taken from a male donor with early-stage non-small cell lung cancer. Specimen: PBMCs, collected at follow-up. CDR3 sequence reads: CASSSRDRGPTEAFF. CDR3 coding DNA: TGTGCCAGCAGCAGCCGGGACAGGGGGCCCACTGAAGCTTTCTTT.